The 27 T cell receptor beta chains below were found in one sample sequenced in a study of regulatory T cells in long-lasting Graves disease. The TCR beta library used iRepertoire HTBI primers with Arm-PCR amplification of CDR3. TCRdb reprocessed the multiplex PCR reads with MiXCR, giving one entry per CDR3 protein. This repertoire shows 420,000 or so distinct CDR3 sequences, roughly a quarter found once; its top ten account for approximately 26%. Time point noted: persistent/refractory GD, antithyroid drugs over 5 years with positive TRAb. Generation of the TCR library employed RNA extracted from PBMCs. The sequencing used peripheral blood mononuclear cells (PBMCs), collected when the disease was refractory, from a patient treated with antithyroid drugs. All receptors derive from a female donor with Graves disease.

This clonotype was seen a few times. V gene TRBV11-1 combines with J gene TRBJ2-1, with 14 bases matching TRBD2. With 5 bases clipped from V and 6 bases from J, the junction kept 9 bases outside the gene matches. CDR1 is SGHAT, CDR2 FQDESV, per germline (reference sequence). The CDR3 covers 17 residues. CDR3 loop: CASSQTSGRAVGNEQFF. The CDR3 DNA follows: TGTGCCAGCAGCCAGACTAGCGGGAGGGCCGTGGGCAATGAGCAGTTCTTC.

The chain uses TRBV7-2 and TRBJ2-3, with D possibly being TRBD2 (6 bases). CDR1 SGHTA and CDR2 FQGNSA come from the germline V gene. Deletions cut 6 bases from V and 5 bases from J, with 9 bases between. This CDR3 has 12 residues. The DNA of the CDR3 is TGTGCCAGCAGGGGACTGAGAGATACGCAGTATTTT. It encodes CASRGLRDTQYF.

This clonotype was detected ten times or more. The V and J genes are TRBV6-1 and TRBJ2-2; 7 nucleotides align to TRBD2. Unmatched junction bases numbered 9, after V lost 6 bases and J lost 5 bases. The V gene's germline CDR1 is MNHNS and CDR2 SASEGT. The CDR3 is 15 residues long. The CDR3 protein is CASSPVGSGTGELFF. CDR3 sequence (DNA): TGTGCCAGCAGCCCGGTTGGTAGCGGGACCGGGGAGCTGTTTTTT.

This clonotype was detected ten times or more. V is TRBV12-3 or TRBV12-4 and J is TRBJ2-7, with 10 positions matching TRBD1. The CDR3 totals 15 residues. The ends lost 6 bases at V and 0 bases at J; junction bases unmatched: 5. CDR3 in DNA: TGTGCCAGCAGCCCCGGGACAGGGGCCTCCTACGAGCAGTACTTC. Its protein is CASSPGTGASYEQYF.

This clonotype was recorded at least ten times. This chain joins TRBV20-1 and TRBJ1-1; possible D gene TRBD1, 5 bases. CDR3 size: 12 residues. Germline lookup yields CDR1 DFQATT and CDR2 SNEGSKA (reference sequence). V was shortened by 3 bases and J by 3 bases, with 8 bases between the two germline ends. The CDR3 loop reads CSASKGDTEAFF. The CDR3 DNA follows: TGCAGTGCTAGTAAAGGGGACACTGAAGCTTTCTTT.

This clonotype was counted only a few times. The chain combines TRBV7-2 with TRBJ2-7; TRBD1 matches at 7 bases. CDR3 length equals 14 residues. Germline CDR1 SGHTA, CDR2 FQGNSA. V was clipped by 1 base and J by 6 bases; unmatched bases: 6. The chain's CDR3 is CASSLEANRGEQYF. CDR3 nucleotide sequence: TGTGCCAGCAGCTTAGAGGCCAACAGGGGCGAGCAGTACTTC.

This clonotype was counted many times. The V call is TRBV7-8, the J call TRBJ2-7; D perhaps matches TRBD2 (5 bases). Germline CDR1 is SGHVS and CDR2 is FQNEAQ. The CDR3 is 16 residues long. Trimming stripped 5 bases from V and 5 bases from J, with 22 bases between. Here the CDR3 reads CASSPKSNWENDEQYF. Written as DNA, the CDR3 is TGTGCCAGCAGCCCAAAATCGAATTGGGAGAATGACGAGCAGTACTTC. Full variable domain (outside the CDR3, taken from reference TRBV7-8 and TRBJ2-7): GAGVSQSPRYKVAKRGQDVALRCDPISGHVSLFWYQQALGQGPEFLTYFQNEAQLDKSGLPSDRFFAERPEGSVSTLKIQRTQQEDSAVYLCASSPKSNWENDEQYFGPGTRLTVT.

This clonotype occurred many times. This rearrangement joins TRBV11-2 to TRBJ2-7, with D perhaps TRBD2 (7 bases). CDR1 is SGHAT, CDR2 FQNNGV, per germline. CDR3 length: 15 residues. V shed 1 base and J shed 2 bases, with 12 bases lying between them. CDR3 residues: CASSLGEGTPYEQYF. As DNA, the CDR3 is TGTGCCAGCAGCTTAGGGGAGGGGACACCCTACGAGCAGTACTTC.

This chain links TRBV29-1 with TRBJ2-4; TRBD1 aligns across 7 bases. V lost 2 bases and J lost 6; bases outside the gene matches: 4. The CDR3 is 13 amino acids. Germline lookup yields CDR1 SQVTM and CDR2 ANQGSEA. CDR3 loop: CSVEKTGTNIQYF. As DNA, the CDR3 is TGCAGCGTTGAAAAGACAGGGACAAACATTCAGTACTTC.

This clonotype occurred a few times. The chain couples TRBV29-1 to TRBJ2-7; 8 bases match TRBD2. V shed 3 bases and J 7 bases; nucleotides not matched to a gene: 11. Germline V CDR1 and CDR2: SQVTM, ANQGSEA. The CDR3 is 14 residues long. CDR3 loop: CSVDSSGSAFEQYF. The CDR3, as DNA: TGCAGCGTTGATTCCAGCGGGAGTGCCTTTGAGCAGTACTTC.

In this sample, this clonotype turned up many times. The J gene is TRBJ1-5, the V gene TRBV28; TRBD1 aligns across 7 bases. The trim removed 8 bases at V and 2 bases at J, leaving 12 bases unmatched. Germline CDR1 is MDHEN and CDR2 is SYDVKM. The CDR3 is 16 residues long. The CDR3 nucleotides are TGTGCCAGCCTACTAGACAGGGCAGTCCGCAATCAGCCCCAGCATTTT. It codes for CASLLDRAVRNQPQHF. Variable domain in full (rest from reference TRBV28 and TRBJ1-5): DVKVTQSSRYLVKRTGEKVFLECVQDMDHENMFWYRQDPGLGLRLIYFSYDVKMKEKGDIPEGYSVSREKKERFSLILESASTNQTSMYLCASLLDRAVRNQPQHFGDGTRLSIL.

Worth noting for this clonotype: This CDR3 is missing its conserved last phenylalanine or tryptophan, likely due to a read error. This chain connects TRBV20-1 to TRBJ1-1; D not resolved. Per the germline V gene, CDR1 is DFQATT and CDR2 is SNEGSKA (reference sequence). The germline V and J ends were trimmed by 0 bases and 0 bases, with 17 bases remaining between them. The CDR3 sequence is 17 residues long. CDR3 bases: TGCAGTGCTAGAGATTTAGCAGTCTTCCCAATGAACACTGAAGCTTTCCTT. This sequence encodes CSARDLAVFPMNTEAFL.

This clonotype was detected ten times or more. This chain links TRBV12-5 with TRBJ2-7, with TRBD1 as a possible D gene (6 bases). This CDR3 contains 15 residues. Germline assignment: CDR1 LGHNT and CDR2 FRNRAP. The V end was cut by 3 bases, the J end by 0 bases, with 12 bases between. In nucleotides, the CDR3 is TGTGCTAGTGGTTTACCCGAGGACAGCTCCTACGAGCAGTACTTC. Translation: CASGLPEDSSYEQYF.

The chain is built from TRBV6-2 or TRBV6-3 and TRBJ1-1; D ambiguous. Germline values: CDR1 MNHEY, CDR2 SVGEGT. Trimming took off 6 bases at V and 4 bases at J, with 18 bases between the two ends. There are 15 residues in the CDR3. CDR3 in DNA: TGTGCCAGCAGCTTAGTAGACCGAGAACTCACTGAAGCTTTCTTT. Translation: CASSLVDRELTEAFF.

This clonotype was recorded at least ten times. The chain combines TRBV6-1 with TRBJ2-5; TRBD2 matches 9 bases. This CDR3 comprises 18 residues. Looked up from germline, CDR1 is MNHNS and CDR2 is SASEGT. V shed 6 bases and J 0 bases; nucleotides not matched to a gene: 14. The CDR3 DNA reads as TGTGCCAGCAGATTTAGCTTAGGCGGGAGGGACCACCAAGAGACCCAGTACTTC. It codes for CASRFSLGGRDHQETQYF.

This clonotype was counted between two and nine times. V gene TRBV2 combines with J gene TRBJ2-7, with 14 positions matching TRBD2. Germline trimming cut 6 bases from V and 6 bases from J; bases unmatched to any gene: 16. Germline V gives CDR1 SNHLY, CDR2 FYNNEI. The CDR3 covers 18 residues. This CDR3 is CASRPRGLAGGPFAEQYF. The DNA of the CDR3 is TGTGCCAGCAGACCCAGAGGACTAGCGGGAGGCCCCTTCGCCGAGCAGTACTTC.

The rearrangement links TRBV14 to TRBJ2-3; D is possibly TRBD2 (6 bases). The germline gives CDR1 SGHDN, CDR2 FVKESK. V was pared by 3 bases and J by 3 bases, with 10 bases between. The CDR3 sequence is 14 residues long. The CDR3 is CASSQRDFTDTQYF. CDR3 DNA sequence: TGTGCCAGCAGCCAGCGGGACTTTACAGATACGCAGTATTTT.

This clonotype was observed at least ten times. The genes are TRBV20-1 and TRBJ2-5; a possible D gene is TRBD2 (5 bases). This CDR3 contains 13 residues. V shed 3 bases and J shed 0 bases, with 8 bases lying between them. Germline CDR1 is DFQATT and CDR2 is SNEGSKA (reference sequence). The CDR3 nucleotides read TGCAGTGCTAGTTGGGAGTACCAAGAGACCCAGTACTTC. The encoded protein is CSASWEYQETQYF.

This clonotype appeared once. This chain links TRBV10-3 with TRBJ1-1; D possibly corresponds to TRBD1 (5 bases). V lost 10 bases and J 2 bases, leaving 23 bases between the germline ends. The CDR3 has 16 residues. CDR1 ENHRY and CDR2 SYGVKD come from the germline V gene. The CDR3 spells CATTSRGGTRNTEAFF. The CDR3 DNA reads as TGTGCCACGACGTCGAGGGGAGGTACAAGAAACACTGAAGCTTTCTTT.

As regards this clonotype: The germline gene is not matched at one end of the junction; a read error may be the cause. J is TRBJ2-7 and V is TRBV11-1; the D is unclear. In germline, CDR1 is SGHAT, CDR2 FQDESV (reference sequence). The CDR3 runs to 14 residues. The CDR3 DNA reads TGTGCCAGCAGCCCGCGTAGGAGCTCCTACGAGCAGTGCTTC. Encoded protein: CASSPRRSSYEQCF.

This chain joins TRBV6-1 and TRBJ1-6; D call uncertain. The CDR3 sequence is 13 residues long. CDR1 and CDR2 (germline): MNHNS, SASEGT. V dropped 4 bases and J dropped 7 bases, with 8 bases sitting between them. Written as DNA, the CDR3 is TGTGCCAGCAGTGTCGAGATCAATTCACCCCTCCACTTT. This codes for CASSVEINSPLHF.

Worth noting for this clonotype: A read error is possible here, since a much larger clone lies one base away. The CDR3 DNA is TGTGCCAGCAGCTTGCGAGAGGGGAACTATGGCTGCACCTTC. Residues: CASSLREGNYGCTF. V and J are TRBV11-1 and TRBJ1-2, with D tentatively TRBD1 (5 bases). There are 14 residues in the CDR3. Germline V gene lookup returns CDR1 SGHAT and CDR2 FQDESV (reference sequence).

The gene calls are TRBV19 and TRBJ2-2, with unresolved D. Trimming took 7 bases from V and 3 from J, leaving 9 bases between them. Germline loops: CDR1 LNHDA, CDR2 SQIVND (reference sequence). CDR3 size: 13 residues. CDR3 sequence (DNA): TGTGCCAGTACCTACAGCTACACCGGGGAGCTGTTTTTT. Its translation is CASTYSYTGELFF.

This chain uses TRBV5-1 with TRBJ1-4, with D maybe TRBD1 (6 bases). The CDR3 runs 15 residues. V was cut by 1 base and J by 11 bases, with 18 bases left in between. In germline, CDR1 is SGHRS, CDR2 YFSETQ. The CDR3 nucleotides read TGCGCCAGCAGCTTGCTTTCGCCAGGGGAGGGTAAACTGTTTTTT. Translation gives CASSLLSPGEGKLFF.

This clonotype was observed a few times. This chain connects TRBV9 to TRBJ2-7, with D tentatively TRBD2 (6 bases). The V and J ends lost 1 base and 3 bases respectively, with 11 bases between them. The germline gives CDR1 SGDLS, CDR2 YYNGEE. The CDR3 contains 14 residues. The CDR3 sequence is CASSVSGQGYEQYF. In nucleotides, the CDR3 is TGTGCCAGCAGCGTAAGCGGGCAGGGCTACGAGCAGTACTTC.

The CDR3 reads CATSRDFWVYGPWDTEAFF. CDR3 bases: TGTGCCACCAGCAGAGATTTTTGGGTTTATGGCCCTTGGGACACTGAAGCTTTCTTT. J is TRBJ1-1 and V is TRBV15, with D unclear. The length of the CDR3 is 19 residues. V lost 0 bases and J lost 3, with 23 bases in between. Germline V gene lookup returns CDR1 LNHNV and CDR2 YYDKDF (reference sequence).

The chain joins TRBV28 to TRBJ1-5, with 7 nucleotides matching TRBD1. This CDR3 region has 16 residues. V shed 7 bases and J 4 bases; nucleotides not matched to a gene: 13. Germline loops: CDR1 MDHEN, CDR2 SYDVKM. The CDR3 protein is CASKSDGDRVNQPQHF. The CDR3 nucleotides read TGTGCCAGCAAATCAGACGGAGACAGGGTGAATCAGCCCCAGCATTTT.